This entry is about one T cell receptor beta chain. This sample was taken from a study of cytomegalovirus exposure and HLA in healthy donors. Study details: Early released data comprised around 85 million unique TCRs from HLA-typed donors.

V shed 4 bases, J shed 0 bases, and the junction held 4 bases outside the gene matches. The CDR3 totals 15 residues. Germline lookup yields CDR1 SGHAT and CDR2 FQNNGV. PCR involved 60 Vbeta and 13 Jbeta primers. The repertoire was sequenced with immunoSEQ multiplex PCR; TCRdb's copy has only in-frame clones and lacks some. The sample includes 90,000 to 110,000 clones, roughly 79% seen only once; the top ten take less than 2.5%. The source is a woman aged 30 to 39 in good health and CMV-seronegative. V gene TRBV11-2 combines with J gene TRBJ2-5; 8 bases line up with TRBD1. Input material: PBMCs. The CDR3 nucleotides read TGTGCCAGCAGCTCAGGGGACAGGTACCAAGAGACCCAGTACTTC. Translation: CASSSGDRYQETQYF.